Shown below are 19 T cell receptor beta chains from a single sample sequenced in a study of control samples from healthy donors and cancer patients. This table comes from immunoSEQ multiplex PCR, and its TCRdb copy is limited to in-frame clones, with some not included. The sample has fewer than 60,000 clones; roughly 86% are singletons. Sequencing was carried out using PBMCs. These receptors came from a woman aged 55-69 years with lung cancer.

This sequence joins TRBV6-2 or TRBV6-3 and TRBJ2-7; 12 bases agree with TRBD2. Losses at the gene ends were 4 bases for V and 6 bases for J; bases not matched to a gene: 7. Germline lookup yields CDR1 MNHEY and CDR2 SVGEGT. CDR3 length: 15 residues. The DNA of the CDR3 is TGTGCCAGCAGTTCCATCGGACTAGCGGGGCCCGAGCAGTACTTC. Residues: CASSSIGLAGPEQYF.

V is TRBV2 and J is TRBJ2-5; D gene ambiguous. V was cut by 3 bases and J by 5 bases, with 7 bases left in between. The CDR3 sequence is 12 residues long. From germline, CDR1 is SNHLY and CDR2 FYNNEI. The chain's CDR3 is CASSDGWETQYF. The CDR3 region has the DNA TGTGCCAGCAGTGATGGCTGGGAGACCCAGTACTTC. Full variable domain (missing parts from reference TRBV2 and TRBJ2-5): EPEVTQTPSHQVTQMGQEVILRCVPISNHLYFYWYRQILGQKVEFLVSFYNNEISEKSEIFDDQFSVERPDGSNFTLKIRSTKLEDSAMYFCASSDGWETQYFGPGTRLLVL.

This clone was detected only once. This rearrangement joins TRBV19 to TRBJ2-7; D possibly uses TRBD1 or TRBD2 (6 bases each). Germline CDR1 LNHDA, CDR2 SQIVND (reference sequence). The V and J ends lost 7 bases and 3 bases respectively, with 19 bases between them. The CDR3 contains 15 residues. Here the CDR3 DNA reads TGTGCCAGTATGATGAGGGGCGGAGGGGGCTACGAGCAGTACTTC. It translates to CASMMRGGGGYEQYF.

The J gene is TRBJ2-5, the V gene TRBV25-1; 8 positions match TRBD1. After removal of 1 base from V and 2 bases from J, the junction contained 6 bases not matched to a gene. The CDR3 extends over 16 amino acids. Per the germline V gene, CDR1 is MGHDK and CDR2 is SYGVNS. The CDR3 reads CASSEWGTGLQETQYF. CDR3 sequence (DNA): TGTGCCAGCAGTGAATGGGGGACAGGCCTACAAGAGACCCAGTACTTC.

CDR3 residues: CASSLDLFSLQYF. CDR3 coding DNA: TGCGCCAGCAGCTTGGATTTATTTTCCCTACAGTATTTT. The V and J genes are TRBV5-1 and TRBJ2-3; no clear D gene. The ends were cut back, 0 bases at V and 12 bases at J, with 14 bases in the middle. Germline V gene lookup returns CDR1 SGHRS and CDR2 YFSETQ. There are 13 residues in the CDR3.

The V gene is TRBV7-8, the J gene TRBJ1-5, with 11 bases matching TRBD1. CDR3 size: 15 residues. Germline CDR1 and CDR2: SGHVS and FQNEAQ. V shed 3 bases, J shed 4 bases, and the junction held 2 bases outside the gene matches. The CDR3 reads CASSFGQGANQPQHF. DNA for the CDR3: TGTGCCAGCAGCTTTGGACAGGGGGCTAATCAGCCCCAGCATTTT.

V and J are TRBV24-1 and TRBJ1-5; no definite D call. Germline lookup yields CDR1 KGHDR and CDR2 SFDVKD. The CDR3 length is 18 residues. Trimming removed 6 bases at V and 0 bases at J, with 20 bases between. This CDR3 is CATSLPGSLSYSNQPQHF. DNA of the CDR3: TGTGCCACCAGTCTTCCGGGATCCCTTTCTTATAGCAATCAGCCCCAGCATTTT.

The gene calls are TRBV23-1 and TRBJ2-3, with D unclear. TRBV23-1 is filed as an ORF, its function uncertain. The germline V and J ends were trimmed by 3 bases and 5 bases, with 18 bases remaining between them. The CDR3 has 16 residues. The CDR3 bases are TGCGCCAGCAGTCAGCCGAGGTGGACCGGTGGAGATACGCAGTATTTT. This gives the protein CASSQPRWTGGDTQYF.

The J gene is TRBJ1-2, the V gene TRBV9, with 8 bases identical to TRBD1. This CDR3 region has 14 residues. Germline trimming cut 4 bases from V and 2 bases from J; bases unmatched to any gene: 4. Germline assignment: CDR1 SGDLS and CDR2 YYNGEE. CDR3 protein: CASSYGTGNYGYTF. DNA of the CDR3: TGTGCCAGCAGCTATGGGACAGGAAACTATGGCTACACCTTC.

The genes are TRBV2 and TRBJ2-2; 7 positions agree with TRBD1. J gave up 5 bases and V 6 bases, and 9 bases lay outside the gene matches. Germline CDR1 is SNHLY and CDR2 is FYNNEI. CDR3 length: 15 amino acids. The CDR3 loop is CASRVDRVETGELFF. CDR3 nucleotides: TGTGCCAGCAGAGTAGACAGGGTAGAAACCGGGGAGCTGTTTTTT.

By sample share, this clone is medium-sized. This chain joins TRBV18 and TRBJ1-5; D may be TRBD1 (5 bases). This CDR3 has 14 amino acids. Per the germline V gene, CDR1 is KGHSH and CDR2 is LQKENI. The ends were cut back, 3 bases at V and 5 bases at J, with 11 bases in the middle. The CDR3 bases are TGTGCCAGCTCACCCGGGATGGGGGATCAGCCCCAGCATTTT. Its protein product is CASSPGMGDQPQHF.

The genes are TRBV6-5 and TRBJ2-7; 7 nucleotides line up with TRBD1. Germline-derived CDR1 and CDR2 are MNHEY and SVGAGI. CDR3 length: 13 amino acids. V trimming: 4 bases; J trimming: 7 bases; junction bases outside the gene matches: 7. This chain's CDR3 is CASSSMTGLEQYF. The CDR3 DNA reads as TGTGCCAGCAGTTCCATGACAGGGCTTGAGCAGTACTTC.

This clone has only one observation. This chain connects TRBV4-1 to TRBJ1-1; 7 bases line up with TRBD1. This CDR3 region has 15 residues. The junction had 10 bases not matched to a gene; V was cut back by 0 bases and J by 9 bases. Germline V CDR1 and CDR2: MGHRA, YSYEKL. CDR3 in DNA: TGCGCCAGCAGCCAAGAGATTAGGGACAGCCGGCAAGCTTTCTTT. Translation gives CASSQEIRDSRQAFF.

CDR3 in amino acids: CASGRGRGGYEQYF. CDR3 nucleotides: TGTGCCAGCGGACGGGGGAGGGGGGGCTACGAGCAGTACTTC. V and J are TRBV28 and TRBJ2-7; D possibly corresponds to TRBD2 (7 bases). The CDR3 contains 14 residues. V dropped 8 bases and J dropped 3 bases, with 17 bases sitting between them. Germline V gene lookup returns CDR1 MDHEN and CDR2 SYDVKM.

The rearrangement joins TRBV7-9 to TRBJ2-3; the match to TRBD2 covers 9 bases. The CDR3 is 16 amino acids. CDR1 and CDR2 (germline): SEHNR, FQNEAQ (reference sequence). With 6 bases clipped from V and 7 bases from J, the junction kept 14 bases outside the gene matches. Here the CDR3 reads CASRSNSGSNINTQYF. CDR3 sequence (DNA): TGTGCCAGCAGATCCAATAGCGGGAGTAATATTAATACGCAGTATTTT.

The chain couples TRBV5-1 to TRBJ2-7; no firm D call. The CDR3 contains 11 residues. Germline assignment: CDR1 SGHRS and CDR2 YFSETQ. Trimming removed 7 bases from V and 5 bases from J, with 10 bases in between. CDR3 protein: CASRRQNEQYF. CDR3 DNA: TGCGCCAGCCGGCGGCAAAACGAGCAGTACTTC.

V is TRBV24-1 and J is TRBJ2-5; D remains ambiguous. This CDR3 is 16 amino acids long. CDR1 KGHDR and CDR2 SFDVKD come from the germline V gene. Trimming took 1 base from V and 3 from J, leaving 14 bases between them. CDR3 loop: CATSDLGRGVEETQYF. The DNA of the CDR3 is TGTGCCACCAGTGATTTAGGGCGTGGAGTCGAAGAGACCCAGTACTTC.

This clone was seen a handful of times. The chain carries TRBV18 and TRBJ1-3, with 7 bases that match TRBD1. The CDR3 is 18 residues long. V shed 1 base and J 0 bases; nucleotides not matched to a gene: 9. Germline V gene lookup returns CDR1 KGHSH and CDR2 LQKENI. The CDR3 loop reads CASSPLRDSYSSGNTIYF. The DNA of the CDR3 is TGTGCCAGCTCACCACTGAGGGACAGTTATTCCTCTGGAAACACCATATATTTT.

The chain links TRBV7-8 to TRBJ1-2; D is unresolved. This CDR3 has 15 amino acids. Germline CDR1 and CDR2: SGHVS and FQNEAQ. V shed 2 bases and J shed 8 bases, with 18 bases lying between them. DNA for the CDR3: TGTGCCAGCAGCTTATACCTAGATCCTCGTGTGGGCTACACCTTC. Residues: CASSLYLDPRVGYTF.